This TCR beta chain was captured in a study of T cell responses to AZD1222 COVID-19 vaccine. Study results and caveats: Clonal diversity was possibly underestimated, and white British individuals and females predominated among donors. Spike-wide coverage was observed for vaccine-associated CD4 TCRs, with dominant responses at 160-218 and 743-854. Spike-specific TCR breadth and depth were elevated following two AZD1222 doses. Nearly half of spike-specific TCRs reportedly go after variant regions that carry no mutations.

The data were produced by immunoSEQ multiplex PCR, yet TCRdb's version contains in-frame clones alone and is incomplete. The data contain roughly 80,000 clones, roughly 87% of them singletons. Trimming pared 4 bases from V and 0 bases from J, leaving 14 bases between. This CDR3 spans 16 amino acids. Per germline, CDR1 MNHEY and CDR2 SVGEGT. About this clone itself: Its antigen is unknown.

The specimen was peripheral blood, collected on day 0 of MenACWY control vaccination. The V and J genes are TRBV6-2 or TRBV6-3 and TRBJ2-3; D unclear. This receptor was taken from an adult in good health. The CDR3 coding sequence is TGTGCCAGCAGTTTCGTTCCCGGGTCTAGCACAGATACGCAGTATTTT. Translation: CASSFVPGSSTDTQYF.